The T cell receptor (beta chain) described here comes from a study of blood T cell repertoires in COVID-19. At the level of the study: Acute and convalescent COVID-19 specimens originated in the United States, Italy and Spain. Nucleic acid was either cDNA or gDNA, and it came from T cells, B-cell-depleted T cells, or PBMCs.

The CDR3 is 18 residues long. Germline CDR1 and CDR2: MDHEN and SYDVKM. Trimming left V 3 bases short and J 5 bases short, with 26 bases between. Clones were sequenced by immunoSEQ multiplex PCR, and TCRdb holds only the in-frame ones, with some missing. The sample contains more than 95,000 clones, roughly 89% of which appear only once. The chain couples TRBV28 to TRBJ2-7; a possible D gene is TRBD2 (7 bases). The source material was peripheral blood. This receptor was identified in a human donor in a cohort sampled during active COVID-19. The CDR3 DNA reads as TGTGCCAGCAGTTTGGCAGGGGACTATCCACACCTAGAAGACGAGCAGTACTTC. This sequence encodes CASSLAGDYPHLEDEQYF.